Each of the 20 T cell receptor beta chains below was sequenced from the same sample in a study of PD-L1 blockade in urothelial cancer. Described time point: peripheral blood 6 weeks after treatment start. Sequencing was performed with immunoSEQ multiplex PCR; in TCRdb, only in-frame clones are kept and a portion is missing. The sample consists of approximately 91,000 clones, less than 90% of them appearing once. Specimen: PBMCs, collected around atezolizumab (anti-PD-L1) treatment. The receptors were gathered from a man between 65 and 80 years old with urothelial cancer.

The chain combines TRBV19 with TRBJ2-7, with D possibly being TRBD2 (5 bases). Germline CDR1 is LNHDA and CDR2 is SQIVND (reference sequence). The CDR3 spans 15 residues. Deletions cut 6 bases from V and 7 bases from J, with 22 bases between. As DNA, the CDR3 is TGTGCCAGTAGCCACCCGACCGGGCCAAGGAGGGAGCAGTACTTC. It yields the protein CASSHPTGPRREQYF.

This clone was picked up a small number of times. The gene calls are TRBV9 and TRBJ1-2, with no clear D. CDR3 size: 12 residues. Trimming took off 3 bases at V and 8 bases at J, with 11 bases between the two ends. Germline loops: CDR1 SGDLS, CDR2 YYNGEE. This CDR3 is CASSAVRGGYTF. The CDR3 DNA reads TGTGCCAGCAGCGCTGTCCGAGGAGGCTACACCTTC.

CDR3 amino acids: CASSLQRGGYNEQFF. The DNA for the CDR3 is TGTGCCAGCTCACTACAGCGGGGTGGCTACAATGAGCAGTTCTTC. The chain couples TRBV18 to TRBJ2-1; 7 bases agree with TRBD2. The CDR3 is 15 residues long. Germline CDR1 reads KGHSH; CDR2 reads LQKENI. V lost 4 bases and J lost 3; bases outside the gene matches: 6.

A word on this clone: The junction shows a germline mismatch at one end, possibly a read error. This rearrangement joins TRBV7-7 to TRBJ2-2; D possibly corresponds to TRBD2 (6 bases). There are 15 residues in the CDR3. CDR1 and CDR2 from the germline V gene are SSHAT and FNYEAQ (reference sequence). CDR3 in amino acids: CASSRGGGVPGELFF. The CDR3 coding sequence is TGTGCTAGCAGCCGTGGGGGAGGAGTCCCCGGGGAGCTGTTTTTT.

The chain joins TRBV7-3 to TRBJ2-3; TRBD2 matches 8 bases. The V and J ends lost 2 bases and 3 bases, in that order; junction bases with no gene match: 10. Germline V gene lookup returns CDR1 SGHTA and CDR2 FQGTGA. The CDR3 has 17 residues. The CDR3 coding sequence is TGTGCCAGCAGCTTACGGGGCCTAGCGGGTCGGACAGATACGCAGTATTTT. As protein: CASSLRGLAGRTDTQYF.

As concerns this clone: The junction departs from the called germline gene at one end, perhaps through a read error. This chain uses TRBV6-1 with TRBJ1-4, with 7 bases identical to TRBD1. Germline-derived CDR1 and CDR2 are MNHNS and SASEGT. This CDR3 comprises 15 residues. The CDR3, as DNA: TGTGCCAGCAGAGAAGCGACAGGGCCTTGGGAAAAACTGTTTTTT. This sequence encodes CASREATGPWEKLFF.

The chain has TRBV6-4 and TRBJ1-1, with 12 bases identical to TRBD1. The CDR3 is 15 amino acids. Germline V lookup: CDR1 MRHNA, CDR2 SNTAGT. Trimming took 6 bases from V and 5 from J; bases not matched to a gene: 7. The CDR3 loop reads CASSLGQGALTEAFF. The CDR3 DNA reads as TGTGCCAGCAGCCTGGGACAGGGGGCGCTTACTGAAGCTTTCTTT.

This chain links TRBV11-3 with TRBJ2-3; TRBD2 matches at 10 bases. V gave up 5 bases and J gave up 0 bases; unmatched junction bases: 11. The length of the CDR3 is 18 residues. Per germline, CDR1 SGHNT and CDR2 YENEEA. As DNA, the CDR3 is TGTGCCAGCAGCCCGCGTCTAACTAGCGGGGTTAGCACAGATACGCAGTATTTT. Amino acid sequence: CASSPRLTSGVSTDTQYF.

This CDR3 reads CASSQAGDRAGGYTF. The CDR3 coding sequence is TGCGCCAGCAGCCAAGCGGGGGACAGGGCAGGGGGCTACACCTTC. V gene TRBV4-3 combines with J gene TRBJ1-2, with 9 bases aligning to TRBD1. The CDR3 is 15 amino acids. The ends lost 1 base at V and 8 bases at J; junction bases unmatched: 8. Germline CDR1 LGHNA, CDR2 YSLEER.

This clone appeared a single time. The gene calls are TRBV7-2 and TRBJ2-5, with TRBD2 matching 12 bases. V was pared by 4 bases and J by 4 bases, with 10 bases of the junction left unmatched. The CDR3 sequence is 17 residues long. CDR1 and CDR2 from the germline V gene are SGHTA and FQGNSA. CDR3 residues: CASSSGLAGGTVETQYF. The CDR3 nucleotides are TGTGCCAGCAGCTCGGGACTAGCGGGTGGGACGGTAGAGACCCAGTACTTC.

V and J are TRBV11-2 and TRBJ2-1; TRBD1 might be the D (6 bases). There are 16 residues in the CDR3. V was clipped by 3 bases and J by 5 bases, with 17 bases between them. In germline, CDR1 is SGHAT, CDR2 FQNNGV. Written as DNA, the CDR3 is TGTGCCAGCAGCTTTAACCCTTCCGGGACAAACAATGAGCAGTTCTTC. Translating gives CASSFNPSGTNNEQFF.

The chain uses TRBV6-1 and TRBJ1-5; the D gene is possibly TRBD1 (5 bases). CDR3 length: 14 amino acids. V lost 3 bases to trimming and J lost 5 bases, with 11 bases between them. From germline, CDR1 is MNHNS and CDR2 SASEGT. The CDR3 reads CASSDGGVHQPQHF. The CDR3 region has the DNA TGTGCCAGCAGTGATGGGGGGGTCCATCAGCCCCAGCATTTT.

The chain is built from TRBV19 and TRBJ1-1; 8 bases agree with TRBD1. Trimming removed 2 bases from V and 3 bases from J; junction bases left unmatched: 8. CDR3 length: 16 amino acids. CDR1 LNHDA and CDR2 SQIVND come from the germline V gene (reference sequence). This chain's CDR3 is CASSIPTTGEDTEAFF. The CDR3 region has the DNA TGTGCCAGTAGTATACCGACGACAGGGGAGGACACTGAAGCTTTCTTT.

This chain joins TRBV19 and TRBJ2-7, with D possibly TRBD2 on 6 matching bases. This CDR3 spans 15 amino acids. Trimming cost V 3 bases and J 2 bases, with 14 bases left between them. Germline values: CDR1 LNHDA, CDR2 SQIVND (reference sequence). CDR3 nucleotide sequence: TGTGCCAGTAGTATTTTGGGGGGAGCGGCCTACGAGCAGTACTTC. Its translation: CASSILGGAAYEQYF.

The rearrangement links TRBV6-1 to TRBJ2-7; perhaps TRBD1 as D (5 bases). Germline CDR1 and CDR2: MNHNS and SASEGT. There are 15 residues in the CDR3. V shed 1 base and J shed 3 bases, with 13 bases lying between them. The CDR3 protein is CASSEEADSLYEQYF. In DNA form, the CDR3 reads TGTGCCAGCAGTGAAGAGGCCGACAGCCTCTACGAGCAGTACTTC.

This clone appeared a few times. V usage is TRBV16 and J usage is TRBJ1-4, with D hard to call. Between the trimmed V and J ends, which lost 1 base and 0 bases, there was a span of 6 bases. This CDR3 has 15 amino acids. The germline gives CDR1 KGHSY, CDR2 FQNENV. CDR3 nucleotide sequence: TGTGCCAGCAGCCAATGGGGAGCAACTAATGAAAAACTGTTTTTT. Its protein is CASSQWGATNEKLFF.

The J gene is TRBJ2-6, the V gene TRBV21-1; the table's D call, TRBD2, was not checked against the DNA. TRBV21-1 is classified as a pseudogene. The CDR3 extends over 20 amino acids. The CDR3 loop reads CASILLLRQFRSSGANVLTF. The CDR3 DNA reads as TGTGCCAGCATACTACTTTTAAGGCAGTTTAGGAGTTCTGGGGCCAACGTCCTGACTTTC.

CDR3 sequence: CASSEWDRGRTDTQYF. The CDR3 bases are TGTGCCAGCAGCGAATGGGACAGGGGGCGGACAGATACGCAGTATTTT. This chain joins TRBV7-9 and TRBJ2-3; 12 nucleotides line up with TRBD1. This CDR3 has 16 amino acids. The germline gives CDR1 SEHNR, CDR2 FQNEAQ (reference sequence). Germline trimming cut 5 bases from V and 3 bases from J; bases unmatched to any gene: 6.

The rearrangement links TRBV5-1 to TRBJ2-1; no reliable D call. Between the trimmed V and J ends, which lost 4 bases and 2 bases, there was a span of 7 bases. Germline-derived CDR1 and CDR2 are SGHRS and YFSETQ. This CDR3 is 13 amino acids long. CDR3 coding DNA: TGCGCCAGCAGCCAAGCCCCCTACAATGAGCAGTTCTTC. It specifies CASSQAPYNEQFF.

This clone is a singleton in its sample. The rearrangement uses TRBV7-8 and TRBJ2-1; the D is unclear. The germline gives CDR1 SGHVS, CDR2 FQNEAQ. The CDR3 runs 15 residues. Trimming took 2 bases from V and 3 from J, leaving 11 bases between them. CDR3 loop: CASSLLDSNYNEQFF. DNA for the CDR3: TGTGCCAGCAGCTTACTCGACTCCAACTACAATGAGCAGTTCTTC.